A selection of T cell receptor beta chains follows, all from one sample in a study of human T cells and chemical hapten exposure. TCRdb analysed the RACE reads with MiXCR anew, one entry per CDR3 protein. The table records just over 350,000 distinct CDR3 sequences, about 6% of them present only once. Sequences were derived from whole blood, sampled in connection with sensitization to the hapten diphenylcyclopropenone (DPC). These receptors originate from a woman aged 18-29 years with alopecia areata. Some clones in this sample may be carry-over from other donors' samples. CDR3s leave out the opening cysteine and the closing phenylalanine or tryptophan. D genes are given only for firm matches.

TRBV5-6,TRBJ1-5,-,ASSQGSWDQPQH
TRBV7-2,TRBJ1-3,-,ASSLDVIFGNTIY
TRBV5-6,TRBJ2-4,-,ASSLWGKAKNIQY
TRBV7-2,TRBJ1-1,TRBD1,ASSSPRRQGTTEAF
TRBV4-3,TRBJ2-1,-,ASSPGRVNEQF
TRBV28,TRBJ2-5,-,ASSFHDGESQETQY
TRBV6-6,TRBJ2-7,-,ASSSKDSLTYEQY
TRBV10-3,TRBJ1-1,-,AISSEGKNTEAF
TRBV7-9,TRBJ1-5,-,ASSSFREINQPQH
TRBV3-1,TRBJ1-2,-,ASSQVPEENGYT
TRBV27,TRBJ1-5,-,ASGEFNQPQH
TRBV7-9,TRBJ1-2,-,ASSRGEGNGYT
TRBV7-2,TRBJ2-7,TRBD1,ASNPGQGTYEQY
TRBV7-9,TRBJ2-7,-,ASSSDFREQY
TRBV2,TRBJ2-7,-,ASMVGHEQY
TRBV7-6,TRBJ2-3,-,ASSLFRQVSTDTQY
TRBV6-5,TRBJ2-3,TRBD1,ASSYVGQGARTDTQY
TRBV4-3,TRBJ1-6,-,ASSQVVGTEDSPLH
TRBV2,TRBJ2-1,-,ASSERYRYNEQF
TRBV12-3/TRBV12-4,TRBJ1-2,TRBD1,ASGEGQGYGYT
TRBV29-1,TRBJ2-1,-,SARGSDSLNEQF
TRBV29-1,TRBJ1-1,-,SVESTATEAF
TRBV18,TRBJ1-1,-,ASSPPEGVKAF
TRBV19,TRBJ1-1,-,ASSIGSRNTEAF
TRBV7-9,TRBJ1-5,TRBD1,ASRAGTGDGQPQH
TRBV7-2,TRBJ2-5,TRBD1,ASSFIGGRETQY
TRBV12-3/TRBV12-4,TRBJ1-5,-,ASSLQRWRPQH